This entry lists 2 T cell receptor beta chains sequenced from one sample in a study of T cells in Graves' hyperthyroidism and ophthalmopathy. RNA transcripts gave rise to amplified TCR beta CDR3 regions. First-round RT-PCR targeting the TCR CDR3 was performed with the HTBI primer set. TCRdb processed the multiplex PCR reads anew with MiXCR; each CDR3 protein has one entry. The sample has about 600,000 distinct CDR3 sequences; more than 15% are singletons. The sample comprised blood. These receptors originate from a middle-aged woman with Graves' ophthalmopathy.

This clonotype occurred a few times. CDR3 sequence (DNA): TGTGCCAGCAGCGGGGGGACATTGGACACTGAAGCTTTCTTT. It specifies CASSGGTLDTEAFF. The chain has TRBV7-2 and TRBJ1-1, with D tentatively TRBD1 (6 bases). Germline CDR1 SGHTA, CDR2 FQGNSA. Between the trimmed V and J ends, which lost 5 bases and 3 bases, there was a span of 13 bases. This CDR3 is 14 amino acids long. The full variable domain, completed using reference TRBV7-2 and TRBJ1-1, is GAGVSQSPSNKVTEKGKDVELRCDPISGHTALYWYRQSLGQGLEFLIYFQGNSAPDKSGLPSDRFSAERTGGSVSTLTIQRTQQEDSAVYLCASSGGTLDTEAFFGQGTRLTVV.

This clonotype was detected only a few times. J is TRBJ1-1 and V is TRBV29-1; 9 nucleotides line up with TRBD1. This CDR3 has 13 amino acids. J gave up 5 bases and V 6 bases, and 7 bases lay outside the gene matches. The germline gives CDR1 SQVTM, CDR2 ANQGSEA. The CDR3 region has the DNA TGCAGCGTCGCACAGGGGGCGTATACTGAAGCTTTCTTT. Protein product: CSVAQGAYTEAFF.